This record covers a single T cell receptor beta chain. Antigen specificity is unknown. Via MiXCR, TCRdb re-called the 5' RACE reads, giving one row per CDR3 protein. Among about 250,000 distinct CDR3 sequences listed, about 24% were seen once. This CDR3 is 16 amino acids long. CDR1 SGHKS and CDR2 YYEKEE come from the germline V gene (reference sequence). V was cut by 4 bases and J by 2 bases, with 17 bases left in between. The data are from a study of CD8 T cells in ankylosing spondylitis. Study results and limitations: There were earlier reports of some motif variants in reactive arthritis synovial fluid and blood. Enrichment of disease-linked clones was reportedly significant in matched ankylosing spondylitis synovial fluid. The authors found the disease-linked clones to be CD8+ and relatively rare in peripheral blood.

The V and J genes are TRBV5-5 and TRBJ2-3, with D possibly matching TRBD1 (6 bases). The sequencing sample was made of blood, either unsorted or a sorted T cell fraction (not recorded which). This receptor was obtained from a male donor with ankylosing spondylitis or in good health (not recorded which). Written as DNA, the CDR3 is TGTGCCAGCAGCATCGGACCCTCAGGGGTCACAGATACGCAGTATTTT. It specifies CASSIGPSGVTDTQYF.